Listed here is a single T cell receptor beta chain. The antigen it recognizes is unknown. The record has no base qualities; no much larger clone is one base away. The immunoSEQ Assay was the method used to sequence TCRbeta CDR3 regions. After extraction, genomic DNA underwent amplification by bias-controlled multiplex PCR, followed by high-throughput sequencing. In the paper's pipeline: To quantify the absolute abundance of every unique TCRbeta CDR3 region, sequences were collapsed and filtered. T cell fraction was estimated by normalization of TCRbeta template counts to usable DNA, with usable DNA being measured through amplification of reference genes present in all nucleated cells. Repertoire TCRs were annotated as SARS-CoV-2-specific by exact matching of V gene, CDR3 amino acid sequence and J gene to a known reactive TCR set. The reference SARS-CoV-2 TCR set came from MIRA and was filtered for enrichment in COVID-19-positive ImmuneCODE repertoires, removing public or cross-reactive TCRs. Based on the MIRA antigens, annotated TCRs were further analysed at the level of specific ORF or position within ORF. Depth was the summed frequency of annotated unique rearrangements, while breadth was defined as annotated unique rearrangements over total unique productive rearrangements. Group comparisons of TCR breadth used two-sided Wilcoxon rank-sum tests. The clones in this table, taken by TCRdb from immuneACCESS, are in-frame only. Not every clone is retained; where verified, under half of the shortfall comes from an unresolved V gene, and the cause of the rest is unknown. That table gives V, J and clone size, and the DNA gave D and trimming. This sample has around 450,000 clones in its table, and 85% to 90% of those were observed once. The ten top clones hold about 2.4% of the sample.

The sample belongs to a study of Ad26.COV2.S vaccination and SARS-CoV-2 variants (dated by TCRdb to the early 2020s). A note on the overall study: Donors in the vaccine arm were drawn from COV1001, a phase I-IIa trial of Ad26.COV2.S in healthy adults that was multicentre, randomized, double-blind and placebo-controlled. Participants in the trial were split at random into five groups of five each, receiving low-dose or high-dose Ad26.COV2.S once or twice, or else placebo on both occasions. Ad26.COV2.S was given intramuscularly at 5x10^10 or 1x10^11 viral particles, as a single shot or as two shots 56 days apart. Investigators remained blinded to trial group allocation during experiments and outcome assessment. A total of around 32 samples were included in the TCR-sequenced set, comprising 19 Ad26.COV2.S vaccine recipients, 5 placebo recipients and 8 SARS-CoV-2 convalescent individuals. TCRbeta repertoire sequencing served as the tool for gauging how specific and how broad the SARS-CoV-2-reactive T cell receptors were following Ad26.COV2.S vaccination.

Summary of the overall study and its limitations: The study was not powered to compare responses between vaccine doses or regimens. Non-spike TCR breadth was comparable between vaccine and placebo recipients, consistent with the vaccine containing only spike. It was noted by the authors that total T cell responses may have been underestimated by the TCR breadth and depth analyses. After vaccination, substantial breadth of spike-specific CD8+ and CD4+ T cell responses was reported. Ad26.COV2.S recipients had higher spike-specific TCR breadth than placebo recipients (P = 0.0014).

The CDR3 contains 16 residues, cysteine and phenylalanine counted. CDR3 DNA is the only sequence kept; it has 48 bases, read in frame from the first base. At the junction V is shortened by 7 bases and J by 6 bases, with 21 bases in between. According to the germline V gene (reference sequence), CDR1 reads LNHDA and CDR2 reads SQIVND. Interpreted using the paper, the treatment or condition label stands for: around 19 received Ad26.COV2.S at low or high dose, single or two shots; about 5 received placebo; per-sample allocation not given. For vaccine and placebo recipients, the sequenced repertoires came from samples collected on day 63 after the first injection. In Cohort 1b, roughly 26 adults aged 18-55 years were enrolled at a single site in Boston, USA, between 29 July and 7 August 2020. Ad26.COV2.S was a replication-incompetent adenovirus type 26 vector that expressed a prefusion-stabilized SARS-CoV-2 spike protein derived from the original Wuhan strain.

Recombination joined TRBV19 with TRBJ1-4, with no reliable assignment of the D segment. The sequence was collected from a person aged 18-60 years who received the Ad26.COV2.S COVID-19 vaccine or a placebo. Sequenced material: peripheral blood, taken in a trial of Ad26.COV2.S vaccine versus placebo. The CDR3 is CASTPGGNRRDEKLFF. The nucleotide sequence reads TGTGCCAGTACCCCCGGAGGGAACAGACGGGATGAAAAACTGTTTTTT.